What follows describes a single TCR beta chain. The specificity of this receptor is unknown. There are no base qualities to consult, and no much larger clone falls within one base. The germline ends are 10 bases apart after V is trimmed by 6 bases and J by 0 bases. Including the terminal cysteine and phenylalanine, the CDR3 comprises 13 residues. Left in the record is the CDR3 DNA by itself, 39 bases read in frame from the first base. CDR1 and CDR2 are read off the germline V gene (reference sequence) as DFQATT and SNEGSKA. This sample was included in a study of T-cell memory formation after mild COVID-19 (dated by TCRdb to the early 2020s). Describing the broader study: TCR sequence clusters from the two donors were largely donor specific. T-cell clones expanding and contracting after mild COVID-19 in two donors were tracked by longitudinal TCRalpha and TCRbeta repertoire sequencing. The cohort comprised two young, previously healthy adult volunteers, one female and one male. Study-wide conclusions, independent of this receptor: The study covered only a couple of mild cases, and larger cohorts including severe cases with pre-infection samples were considered necessary. Contracting CD4+ clones were found mainly in CM and EM memory subsets, while CD8+ clones were enriched in EMRA. The detection of some responding clones in pre-infection memory suggests that pre-existing cross-reactive memory T cells joined the SARS-CoV-2 response. From day 15 to 85, contracting clones showed balanced CD4/CD8 phenotypes, whereas a second wave of clones that expanded from day 15 to 37 leaned towards CD4+. SARS-CoV-2 specificity was not confirmed for the second-wave clones peaking on day 37.

Ficoll-Paque density gradient centrifugation was used to isolate PBMCs. Sequenced using an Illumina NovaSeq 6000. TCRalpha and TCRbeta cDNA libraries were constructed by 5'RACE with constant-segment primers, with sample barcodes and unique molecular identifiers being introduced. RNA was extracted from every sample with Trizol reagent. The libraries were amplified in two PCR steps, and the second step added a second sample barcode and Illumina TruSeq adapters. Sequencing of the libraries was done on an Illumina NovaSeq, producing 2 x 150 bp paired-end reads. For the original study's pipeline: With migec v1.2.7, reads were demultiplexed and then collapsed into UMI-guided consensus sequences. Using mixcr v2.1.11, UMI consensuses were aligned to TRA and TRB V and J templates and then assembled into clonotypes. Expanded or contracted clonotypes were those called significant by both edgeR and NoisET, with noise models trained on biological replicates. For edgeR calls, a false discovery rate-adjusted p below 0.01 and a log2 fold-change threshold of 1 were applied. As an exploratory analysis of dynamics, max-normalized trajectories of the 1000 most abundant clonotypes were examined with PCA combined with hierarchical clustering. The CD4 or CD8 phenotype of responding clones was assigned using the separately sequenced CD4+ and CD8+ repertoires. TCRdb handled the public reads itself, with Q25 trimming in fastp and clone calling in MiXCR, and kept productive beta chains. Records with the same CDR3 protein are collapsed into one entry carrying the most frequent genes and DNA. The V and J calls here are based on TCRdb, not the publication. The sample table lists some 290,000 distinct CDR3 sequences, around 15% of them with a count of one. Of the sample, approximately 23% falls within the top ten clones.

This chain is built from TRBV20-1 and TRBJ2-3; the D element might be TRBD1 or TRBD2, as each aligns at 5 bases. The TCR originated in a man younger than 30 who had mild COVID-19 (a few samples of this study predate the infection). The sample titles of this study are shuffled in the database, so cell type and time point are left out; the donor was told from shared clones. Sequencing used PBMCs or a T cell subset sorted from them (not recorded which). The CDR3 reads as follows: CSAGARSTDTQYF. The nucleotides are TGCAGTGCCGGGGCCAGGAGCACAGATACGCAGTATTTT.